The TCR beta chain under discussion was sequenced for a study of cytomegalovirus exposure and HLA in healthy donors. In the PCR, 60 Vbeta and 13 Jbeta primers were used. Assay: immunoSEQ multiplex PCR; the TCRdb copy retains only in-frame clones and omits some. The sample lists around 90,000 clones; approximately 80% were seen once. Trimming stripped 4 bases from V and 5 bases from J, with 19 bases between. The CDR3 runs 15 residues. Specimen: PBMCs. This receptor was identified in a man aged 50 to 60 in good health and CMV-seronegative. The chain carries TRBV5-3 and TRBJ2-7; tentatively, D is TRBD1 (8 bases). TRBV5-3 is an ORF; its function is uncertain. The CDR3 region has the DNA TGTGCCAGAAGCCAATCCGGACAGGGAGGGGACGAGCAGTACTTC. Protein product: CARSQSGQGGDEQYF.